Below are 21 T cell receptor beta chains sequenced from a single sample in a study of cytomegalovirus exposure and HLA in healthy donors. The primer mix had 60 Vbeta and 13 Jbeta primers. Method: immunoSEQ multiplex PCR; TCRdb's copy keeps in-frame clones and lacks some. The repertoire consists of some 99,000 clones, with around 72% occurring once and the leading ten covering about 2%. Specimen: PBMCs. The receptors shown here come from a male donor in good health and CMV-seronegative.

This sequence joins TRBV30 and TRBJ2-2, with D possibly matching TRBD1 (6 bases). With 7 bases removed from V and 0 bases from J, the gap between germline ends came to 9 bases. Germline values: CDR1 GTSNPN, CDR2 SVGIG (reference sequence). This CDR3 comprises 13 residues. CDR3 in amino acids: CALTGTNTGELFF. As DNA, the CDR3 is TGTGCCTTGACAGGTACGAACACCGGGGAGCTGTTTTTT.

This sequence joins TRBV7-3 and TRBJ2-3; the match to TRBD2 covers 12 bases. With 4 bases clipped from V and 7 bases from J, the junction kept 12 bases outside the gene matches. Looked up from germline, CDR1 is SGHTA and CDR2 is FQGTGA. The CDR3 length is 17 residues. The CDR3 nucleotides read TGTGCCAGCAGCTCCCAAAAGTCTAGCGGGGGGGGAAATACGCAGTATTTT. Translation: CASSSQKSSGGGNTQYF.

V gene TRBV30 combines with J gene TRBJ2-5; TRBD1 matches 11 bases. The CDR3 spans 15 residues. Germline-derived CDR1 and CDR2 are GTSNPN and SVGIG (reference sequence). V trimming: 1 base; J trimming: 5 bases; junction bases outside the gene matches: 6. CDR3: CAWSEEGQGGETQYF. In DNA form, the CDR3 reads TGTGCCTGGAGTGAAGAGGGACAGGGGGGGGAGACCCAGTACTTC.

The V gene is TRBV5-1, the J gene TRBJ2-7; TRBD1 aligns across 8 bases. CDR1 is SGHRS, CDR2 YFSETQ, per germline. The CDR3 covers 19 residues. V lost 7 bases to trimming and J lost 1 base; unmatched junction nucleotides: 22. The CDR3 DNA reads TGCGCCAGCCAGCTCGACAGGGGAGGAGGCCTAGCCGATTCCTACGAGCAGTACTTC. Residues: CASQLDRGGGLADSYEQYF.

V usage is TRBV5-1 and J usage is TRBJ2-2; D might be TRBD1 (6 bases). V lost 1 base, J lost 4 bases, and 14 bases lay in between. Germline V gene lookup returns CDR1 SGHRS and CDR2 YFSETQ. This CDR3 comprises 16 residues. CDR3 bases: TGCGCCAGCAGCTTGTTACAGGGATGGACCACCGGGGAGCTGTTTTTT. Translation: CASSLLQGWTTGELFF.

This chain links TRBV10-3 with TRBJ2-1, with D possibly being TRBD2 (7 bases). The V gene's germline CDR1 is ENHRY and CDR2 SYGVKD. V was clipped by 8 bases and J by 8 bases, with 16 bases between them. This CDR3 is 13 amino acids long. DNA of the CDR3: TGTGCCATCGGGAGGGGGGTAGAGGATGAGCAGTTCTTC. It codes for CAIGRGVEDEQFF.

This rearrangement joins TRBV30 to TRBJ1-1; no clear D gene. Germline assignment: CDR1 GTSNPN and CDR2 SVGIG (reference sequence). CDR3 length: 12 residues. V lost 1 base, J lost 7 bases, and 10 bases lay in between. Here the CDR3 DNA reads TGTGCCTGGAGTGGTCGCGCGGGTGAAGCTTTCTTT. Protein sequence: CAWSGRAGEAFF.

The chain has TRBV5-8 and TRBJ2-3, with 8 bases lining up with TRBD2. V shed 0 bases and J 2 bases; nucleotides not matched to a gene: 2. Per germline, CDR1 SGHTS and CDR2 YDEGEE. The length of the CDR3 is 15 residues. CDR3 in amino acids: CASSLVTSDTDTQYF. DNA of the CDR3: TGTGCCAGCAGCTTGGTGACTAGCGACACAGATACGCAGTATTTT.

The table lists this clone with a count of one. The gene calls are TRBV6-6 and TRBJ2-1; 13 positions match TRBD2. The CDR3 loop spans 14 amino acids. Germline CDR1 is MNHNY and CDR2 is SVGAGI (reference sequence). The V and J ends lost 10 bases and 8 bases, in that order; junction bases with no gene match: 8. CDR3 loop: CATVRTSGSDEQFF. DNA of the CDR3: TGTGCCACCGTCCGGACTAGCGGGAGTGATGAGCAGTTCTTC.

In its sample, this clone was seen a few times. The genes are TRBV5-1 and TRBJ2-7; 12 bases are shared with TRBD2. The CDR3 totals 13 residues. Trimming removed 4 bases from V and 12 bases from J; junction bases left unmatched: 8. CDR1 and CDR2 (germline): SGHRS, YFSETQ. The CDR3 nucleotides are TGCGCCAGCAGCCTACTAGCGGGAGGCCTCATGTACTTC. Translating it yields CASSLLAGGLMYF.

There are a few counts of this clone. This rearrangement joins TRBV14 to TRBJ1-5; TRBD1 matches 7 bases. The CDR3 is 18 amino acids. V shed 4 bases, J shed 1 base, and the junction held 13 bases outside the gene matches. CDR1 is SGHDN, CDR2 FVKESK, per germline. The CDR3 here is CASSLVIQGPISNQPQHF. The CDR3 DNA reads TGTGCCAGCAGCCTCGTAATACAGGGGCCTATCAGCAATCAGCCCCAGCATTTT.

This chain joins TRBV29-1 and TRBJ2-5; the match to TRBD1 covers 10 bases. The better agreement between TRBJ2-7 and the DNA end casts doubt on the J call. In germline, CDR1 is SQVTM, CDR2 ANQGSEA. CDR3 size: 13 residues. The CDR3: CSVEGDRGREQYF. In DNA, the CDR3 is TGCAGCGTTGAAGGGGACAGGGGACGCGAGCAGTACTTC.

V is TRBV5-6 and J is TRBJ2-7; D is possibly TRBD1 (5 bases). The CDR3 runs to 15 residues. The germline V gene has CDR1 SGHDT and CDR2 YYEEEE. V was cut by 2 bases and J by 6 bases, with 18 bases left in between. The CDR3 sequence: CASSFGTGLLGEQYF. CDR3 bases: TGTGCCAGCAGCTTTGGAACAGGCCTACTGGGCGAGCAGTACTTC.

The V and J genes are TRBV7-9 and TRBJ2-7; D is perhaps TRBD2 (5 bases). The V end lost 2 bases, the J end lost 4 bases, and 6 bases lay between the germline ends. The CDR3 length is 12 residues. Per germline, CDR1 SEHNR and CDR2 FQNEAQ (reference sequence). Written as DNA, the CDR3 is TGTGCCAGCAGCTTATTAGCGTACGAGCAGTACTTC. Encoded protein: CASSLLAYEQYF.

The chain recombines TRBV7-8 with TRBJ1-2, with 11 bases identical to TRBD1. Trimming cost V 1 base and J 6 bases; bases outside gene matches: 7. Germline CDR1 reads SGHVS; CDR2 reads FQNEAQ. CDR3 size: 16 residues. The CDR3 loop reads CASSLGLDRGPNGYTF. The CDR3, as DNA: TGTGCCAGCAGCTTAGGCCTGGACAGGGGGCCTAATGGCTACACCTTC.

The V and J genes are TRBV5-1 and TRBJ1-3; no firm D call. Per the germline V gene, CDR1 is SGHRS and CDR2 is YFSETQ. Trimming removed 0 bases at V and 0 bases at J, with 10 bases between. The CDR3 has 16 amino acids. This CDR3 reads CASSLGPGSSGNTIYF. The CDR3, as DNA: TGCGCCAGCAGCTTGGGCCCGGGTTCCTCTGGAAACACCATATATTTT. Supplemented by reference TRBV5-1 and TRBJ1-3, the full variable domain reads KAGVTQTPRYLIKTRGQQVTLSCSPISGHRSVSWYQQTPGQGLQFLFEYFSETQRNKGNFPGRFSGRQFSNSRSEMNVSTLELGDSALYLCASSLGPGSSGNTIYFGEGSWLTVV.

The chain recombines TRBV6-1 with TRBJ2-7; TRBD1 is a possible D gene (6 bases). Trimming removed 5 bases at V and 4 bases at J, with 18 bases between. Germline loops: CDR1 MNHNS, CDR2 SASEGT. The CDR3 spans 15 residues. The CDR3 bases are TGTGCCAGCAGTAAGCACTCAGGGGAGACGTACGAGCAGTACTTC. Translating it yields CASSKHSGETYEQYF.

The rearrangement links TRBV7-9 to TRBJ1-2; possible D gene TRBD1, 6 bases. The CDR3 sequence is 16 residues long. Germline V gives CDR1 SEHNR, CDR2 FQNEAQ (reference sequence). Trimming left V 0 bases short and J 2 bases short, with 13 bases between. DNA for the CDR3: TGTGCCAGCAGCTTAGCTCGGACAGCGATAAACTATGGCTACACCTTC. Translating it yields CASSLARTAINYGYTF.

V usage is TRBV5-1 and J usage is TRBJ2-5; the D gene is possibly TRBD2 (7 bases). The CDR3 has 13 residues. Trimming took off 2 bases at V and 5 bases at J, with 10 bases between the two ends. Germline CDR1 reads SGHRS; CDR2 reads YFSETQ. The CDR3 loop is CASSLGGEETQYF. The CDR3, as DNA: TGCGCCAGCAGCTTAGGGGGGGAGGAGACCCAGTACTTC.

The chain recombines TRBV5-8 with TRBJ2-3; 9 positions match TRBD2. The trim removed 4 bases at V and 4 bases at J, leaving 10 bases unmatched. CDR1 and CDR2 (germline): SGHTS, YDEGEE. The CDR3 has 16 amino acids. The CDR3: CASSHRAGGFADTQYF. The CDR3 DNA reads as TGTGCCAGCAGCCACAGAGCGGGAGGTTTCGCAGATACGCAGTATTTT.

The chain combines TRBV5-1 with TRBJ2-3; 12 bases agree with TRBD2. V shed 4 bases and J 2 bases; nucleotides not matched to a gene: 8. Germline V gene data show CDR1 as SGHRS and CDR2 as YFSETQ. The CDR3 loop spans 17 amino acids. CDR3 nucleotide sequence: TGCGCCAGCAGCCCCCGACTAGCGGGAGTCAACACAGATACGCAGTATTTT. This translates into CASSPRLAGVNTDTQYF.